Below, 29 T cell receptor beta chains from the same sample are listed, as sequenced in a study of blood T cell repertoires in COVID-19. The protocol was immunoSEQ multiplex PCR, while the TCRdb copy is restricted to in-frame clones and leaves out a portion. The data show under 200,000 clones, approximately 77% seen once. The sequencing sample was made of PBMCs or T cells enriched from blood (not recorded which). Receptor source: a man in his sixties who had recovered from COVID-19.

Points on this clone: The junction and the germline gene differ at one end; a read error may be behind it. J is TRBJ2-3 and V is TRBV7-7, with 10 bases aligning to TRBD2. The CDR3 is made up of 16 amino acids. CDR1 and CDR2 from the germline V gene are SSHAT and FNYEAQ (reference sequence). For the CDR3, the DNA is TGTGCTAGCAGCTTATCTAGCGGGAGCTGGACAGATACGCAGTATTTT. Its translation is CASSLSSGSWTDTQYF.

The chain recombines TRBV14 with TRBJ2-6; the match to TRBD1 covers 11 bases. The CDR3 is 20 residues long. Germline trimming cut 6 bases from V and 1 base from J; bases unmatched to any gene: 14. Germline assignment: CDR1 SGHDN and CDR2 FVKESK. DNA for the CDR3: TGTGCCAGCAGTCCATTCCCGGGACAGGGGGATCTATCTGGGGCCAACGTCCTGACTTTC. This sequence encodes CASSPFPGQGDLSGANVLTF.

The rearrangement links TRBV2 to TRBJ2-7; TRBD2 agrees at 14 bases. Per the germline V gene, CDR1 is SNHLY and CDR2 is FYNNEI. The CDR3 has 14 amino acids. V was pared by 4 bases and J by 7 bases, with 3 bases of the junction left unmatched. CDR3 residues: CASSGTSGGTEQYF. The CDR3 DNA reads as TGTGCCAGCAGTGGGACTAGCGGGGGGACAGAGCAGTACTTC.

The chain uses TRBV27 and TRBJ1-5; TRBD1 agrees at 12 bases. V was pared by 6 bases and J by 5 bases, with 23 bases of the junction left unmatched. Germline values: CDR1 MNHEY, CDR2 SMNVEV (reference sequence). The CDR3 runs 21 residues. CDR3 loop: CASRKPPPPGQGAPGDQPQHF. The CDR3, as DNA: TGTGCCAGCAGGAAACCACCACCGCCGGGACAGGGGGCCCCAGGAGATCAGCCCCAGCATTTT.

This chain links TRBV3-1 (or the pseudogene TRBV3-2) with TRBJ2-5; no reliable D call. V lost 1 base to trimming and J lost 6 bases, with 12 bases between them. This CDR3 is built from 14 residues. In germline, CDR1 is LGHDT, CDR2 YNNKEL (reference sequence). Here the CDR3 reads CASSQAQARQTQYF. The DNA for the CDR3 is TGTGCCAGCAGCCAAGCCCAGGCCCGACAGACCCAGTACTTC.

This chain joins TRBV6-6 and TRBJ2-7; 13 bases map to TRBD2. After removal of 6 bases from V and 7 bases from J, the junction contained 12 bases not matched to a gene. Germline lookup yields CDR1 MNHNY and CDR2 SVGAGI (reference sequence). The CDR3 sequence is 16 residues long. CDR3 in amino acids: CASSLGTSGITVEQYF. CDR3 nucleotides: TGTGCCAGCAGCCTAGGGACTAGCGGGATAACGGTGGAGCAGTACTTC.

This chain uses TRBV21-1 with TRBJ2-7; the table's D call TRBD2 went unverified against the DNA. TRBV21-1 is flagged as a pseudogene. This CDR3 has 18 residues. The CDR3 bases are TGTGCCAGCAGCAAAGACCACTCCGGAAACCCTAGAGAAAACGAGCAGTACTTC. Protein: CASSKDHSGNPRENEQYF.

A few counts support this clone. This CDR3 is also generated by other DNA sequences in the sample. The rearrangement uses TRBV9 and TRBJ1-6, with 8 bases fitting TRBD1. V lost 0 bases and J lost 6; bases outside the gene matches: 5. The CDR3 totals 16 residues. Germline CDR1 reads SGDLS; CDR2 reads YYNGEE. The CDR3 DNA reads as TGTGCCAGCAGCGTAGAGGGCACAGGGGGTAATTCACCCCTCCACTTT. Translating it yields CASSVEGTGGNSPLHF.

The CDR3 spells CSCLAGVFNEQFF. The CDR3 coding sequence is TGCAGTTGTCTAGCGGGAGTTTTCAATGAGCAGTTCTTC. The chain joins TRBV29-1 to TRBJ2-1; TRBD2 matches at 10 bases. This CDR3 contains 13 residues. CDR1 is SQVTM, CDR2 ANQGSEA, per germline.

This chain uses TRBV19 with TRBJ1-1; weak D call: TRBD1 (6 bases). The CDR3 length is 13 residues. V lost 4 bases and J lost 4, with 10 bases in between. Germline CDR1 reads LNHDA; CDR2 reads SQIVND (reference sequence). CDR3 DNA: TGTGCCAGTAGTAGGCAGGGGATCACTGAAGCTTTCTTT. Protein sequence: CASSRQGITEAFF.

The genes are TRBV2 and TRBJ2-2; 8 bases fit TRBD2. The CDR3 contains 14 residues. CDR1 SNHLY and CDR2 FYNNEI come from the germline V gene. The J segment lost 7 bases and the V segment lost 8 bases, leaving 9 bases of the junction unmatched. The DNA of the CDR3 is TGTGCCAGCTCCAGCAGGACTAGCCACGGGGAGCTGTTTTTT. Its translation: CASSSRTSHGELFF.

The chain uses TRBV19 and TRBJ1-2; TRBD1 aligns across 7 bases. V shed 8 bases, J shed 2 bases, and the junction held 5 bases outside the gene matches. CDR1 and CDR2 from the germline V gene are LNHDA and SQIVND (reference sequence). CDR3 length: 13 residues. This CDR3 reads CASALGQNYGYTF. DNA for the CDR3: TGTGCCAGTGCTTTGGGACAGAACTATGGCTACACCTTC.

The chain has TRBV2 and TRBJ2-1; D may be TRBD1 (5 bases). Germline V lookup: CDR1 SNHLY, CDR2 FYNNEI. The germline V and J ends were trimmed by 8 bases and 5 bases, with 13 bases remaining between them. There are 13 residues in the CDR3. The CDR3 loop is CASGEPGHNEQFF. The CDR3 DNA reads as TGTGCCAGCGGGGAACCAGGGCACAATGAGCAGTTCTTC.

This chain connects TRBV7-9 to TRBJ1-2, with D unclear. Trimming took off 7 bases at V and 1 base at J, with 16 bases between the two ends. The germline gives CDR1 SEHNR, CDR2 FQNEAQ (reference sequence). This CDR3 contains 15 residues. The CDR3 is CASKSAVDYNYGYTF. For the CDR3, the DNA is TGTGCCAGCAAATCGGCGGTGGACTATAACTATGGCTACACCTTC. Full variable domain (rest looked up from reference TRBV7-9 and TRBJ1-2): DTGVSQNPRHKITKRGQNVTFRCDPISEHNRLYWYRQTLGQGPEFLTYFQNEAQLEKSRLLSDRFSAERPKGSFSTLEIQRTEQGDSAMYLCASKSAVDYNYGYTFGSGTRLTVV.

This clone was recorded once. This rearrangement joins TRBV2 to TRBJ2-1; 9 positions agree with TRBD2. This CDR3 region has 19 residues. CDR1 is SNHLY, CDR2 FYNNEI, per germline. V was clipped by 8 bases and J by 0 bases; unmatched bases: 17. Here the CDR3 DNA reads TGTGCCAGCCTAGGCCACAAGCGGGGGGCCCGGAACTCCTACAATGAGCAGTTCTTC. Amino acids: CASLGHKRGARNSYNEQFF.

This sequence joins TRBV9 and TRBJ1-4; 9 bases match TRBD1. From germline, CDR1 is SGDLS and CDR2 YYNGEE. The CDR3 runs to 14 residues. J gave up 8 bases and V 3 bases, and 5 bases lay outside the gene matches. The CDR3 nucleotides read TGTGCCAGCAGCGGACAGGGGGTAGGGGAAAAACTGTTTTTT. This codes for CASSGQGVGEKLFF.

This chain uses TRBV10-3 with TRBJ2-1, with TRBD2 matching 11 bases. Germline V gene sequence: CDR1 ENHRY, CDR2 SYGVKD. V dropped 4 bases and J dropped 0; count of bases not matched to a gene: 5. CDR3 length: 17 amino acids. CDR3 region: CAISGLAGGISYNEQFF. In DNA form, the CDR3 reads TGTGCCATCAGTGGTCTAGCGGGGGGCATCTCCTACAATGAGCAGTTCTTC.

In its sample, this clone was seen a few times. The V gene is TRBV5-1, the J gene TRBJ2-5; 11 nucleotides agree with TRBD2. Germline V gene sequence: CDR1 SGHRS, CDR2 YFSETQ. The CDR3 sequence is 16 residues long. Trimming took 3 bases from V and 1 from J; bases not matched to a gene: 5. CDR3 DNA: TGCGCCAGCAGCTGGTATAGCGGGGGGGCCCAAGAGACCCAGTACTTC. Its protein product is CASSWYSGGAQETQYF.

This chain joins TRBV18 and TRBJ2-3, with 8 nucleotides matching TRBD1. The CDR3 contains 16 residues. The V gene's germline CDR1 is KGHSH and CDR2 LQKENI. The junction had 7 bases not matched to a gene; V was cut back by 1 base and J by 4 bases. Here the CDR3 DNA reads TGTGCCAGCTCACCACTCCCCAGGGGGCAAGCAGATACGCAGTATTTT. Its translation: CASSPLPRGQADTQYF.

This CDR3 reads CASSLTRGRDTQYF. The CDR3 nucleotides read TGTGCCAGCAGCTTAACAAGGGGTAGAGATACGCAGTATTTT. The rearrangement joins TRBV7-2 to TRBJ2-3, with TRBD1 as a possible D gene (5 bases). The CDR3 totals 14 residues. The V and J ends lost 2 bases and 5 bases respectively, with 11 bases between them. Germline V gene sequence: CDR1 SGHTA, CDR2 FQGNSA. The whole variable domain, filled in from reference TRBV7-2 and TRBJ2-3, reads GAGVSQSPSNKVTEKGKDVELRCDPISGHTALYWYRQSLGQGLEFLIYFQGNSAPDKSGLPSDRFSAERTGGSVSTLTIQRTQQEDSAVYLCASSLTRGRDTQYFGPGTRLTVL.

V gene TRBV3-1 (or the pseudogene TRBV3-2) combines with J gene TRBJ1-5, with 7 bases lining up with TRBD1. Germline V gives CDR1 LGHDT, CDR2 YNNKEL (reference sequence). J gave up 3 bases and V 4 bases, and 6 bases lay outside the gene matches. CDR3 length: 15 amino acids. The CDR3 DNA reads as TGTGCCAGCAGCCGAGGGACAGACCCCAATCAGCCCCAGCATTTT. This sequence encodes CASSRGTDPNQPQHF.

This chain uses TRBV28 with TRBJ1-2, with TRBD1 identical over 8 bases. The germline gives CDR1 MDHEN, CDR2 SYDVKM. The CDR3 is 14 amino acids. Unmatched junction bases numbered 12, after V lost 8 bases and J lost 7 bases. The chain's CDR3 is CASWPGQGIGGYTF. In DNA form, the CDR3 reads TGTGCCAGCTGGCCAGGACAGGGAATTGGTGGCTACACCTTC.

This clone occurred once. The chain uses TRBV6-5 and TRBJ2-5; D remains ambiguous. V gave up 0 bases and J gave up 1 base, with 9 bases separating them. CDR1 is MNHEY, CDR2 SVGAGI, per germline. The CDR3 runs to 15 residues. The CDR3 DNA is TGTGCCAGCAGTTACTCGGGCCGCCTCCAAGAGACCCAGTACTTC. Translating it yields CASSYSGRLQETQYF.

J is TRBJ2-2 and V is TRBV9; TRBD1 matches 9 bases. From germline, CDR1 is SGDLS and CDR2 YYNGEE. The V segment lost 4 bases and the J segment 6 bases; nucleotides outside the gene matches: 13. The CDR3 has 17 amino acids. The CDR3 coding sequence is TGTGCCAGCAGCTTACTGTCGGGACAGGGAAGTTCCGGGGAGCTGTTTTTT. Protein product: CASSLLSGQGSSGELFF.

The chain employs TRBV6-5 and TRBJ1-6; no definite D call. V lost 6 bases to trimming and J lost 6 bases, with 6 bases between them. The CDR3 is made up of 12 amino acids. Germline lookup yields CDR1 MNHEY and CDR2 SVGAGI. As DNA, the CDR3 is TGTGCCAGCAGCTTCTCTAATTCACCCCTCCACTTT. Residues: CASSFSNSPLHF.

This clone was counted a few times. J is TRBJ1-1 and V is TRBV7-9, with TRBD1 matching 8 bases. Germline trimming cut 5 bases from V and 4 bases from J; bases unmatched to any gene: 15. CDR1 SEHNR and CDR2 FQNEAQ come from the germline V gene (reference sequence). This CDR3 has 17 amino acids. This CDR3 is CASSPTLQGADGTEAFF. Written as DNA, the CDR3 is TGTGCCAGCAGCCCTACACTCCAGGGGGCCGATGGCACTGAAGCTTTCTTT.

The V and J genes are TRBV6-1 and TRBJ1-1; D remains ambiguous. The CDR3 has 14 residues. Germline V gene lookup returns CDR1 MNHNS and CDR2 SASEGT. V lost 2 bases and J 1 base, leaving 8 bases between the germline ends. The CDR3 region is CASSEISGNTEAFF. Here the CDR3 DNA reads TGTGCCAGCAGTGAAATCTCAGGGAACACTGAAGCTTTCTTT.

To note about this clone: The sample contains more than one DNA sequence encoding this CDR3. The V call is TRBV5-1, the J call TRBJ1-1; 7 bases are a match to TRBD1. The V gene end was trimmed by 3 bases and the J gene end by 4 bases; junction bases not matched to a gene: 3. CDR3 size: 13 residues. Germline assignment: CDR1 SGHRS and CDR2 YFSETQ. Written as DNA, the CDR3 is TGCGCCAGCAGCTCTCAGGGGGGCACTGAAGCTTTCTTT. Translated, it gives CASSSQGGTEAFF. Complete variable domain (other parts from reference TRBV5-1 and TRBJ1-1): KAGVTQTPRYLIKTRGQQVTLSCSPISGHRSVSWYQQTPGQGLQFLFEYFSETQRNKGNFPGRFSGRQFSNSRSEMNVSTLELGDSALYLCASSSQGGTEAFFGQGTRLTVV.

As DNA, the CDR3 is TGTGCCATCAGTGAGTCGAGGGGGACAGGGGGGACAAATACGCAGTATTTT. As protein: CAISESRGTGGTNTQYF. The chain joins TRBV10-3 to TRBJ2-3, with TRBD1 matching 11 bases. V gave up 0 bases and J gave up 7 bases; unmatched junction bases: 9. This CDR3 region has 17 residues. Germline assignment: CDR1 ENHRY and CDR2 SYGVKD.